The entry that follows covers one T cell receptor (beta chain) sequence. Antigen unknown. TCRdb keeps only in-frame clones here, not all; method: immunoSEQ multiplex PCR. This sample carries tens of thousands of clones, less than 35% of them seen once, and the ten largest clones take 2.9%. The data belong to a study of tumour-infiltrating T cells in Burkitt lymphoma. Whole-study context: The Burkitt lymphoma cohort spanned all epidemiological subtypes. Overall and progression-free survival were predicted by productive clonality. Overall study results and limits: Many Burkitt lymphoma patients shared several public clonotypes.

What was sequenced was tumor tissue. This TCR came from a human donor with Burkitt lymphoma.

The CDR3 sequence is CASSEESLSGNTIYF. CDR3 DNA sequence: TGTGCCAGCAGTGAAGAGTCCCTCTCTGGAAACACCATATATTTT. This chain joins TRBV2 and TRBJ1-3; D is unclear. This CDR3 region has 15 residues. CDR1 is SNHLY and CDR2 is FYNNEI in the germline V gene. The V end was cut by 1 base, the J end by 0 bases, with 7 bases between.